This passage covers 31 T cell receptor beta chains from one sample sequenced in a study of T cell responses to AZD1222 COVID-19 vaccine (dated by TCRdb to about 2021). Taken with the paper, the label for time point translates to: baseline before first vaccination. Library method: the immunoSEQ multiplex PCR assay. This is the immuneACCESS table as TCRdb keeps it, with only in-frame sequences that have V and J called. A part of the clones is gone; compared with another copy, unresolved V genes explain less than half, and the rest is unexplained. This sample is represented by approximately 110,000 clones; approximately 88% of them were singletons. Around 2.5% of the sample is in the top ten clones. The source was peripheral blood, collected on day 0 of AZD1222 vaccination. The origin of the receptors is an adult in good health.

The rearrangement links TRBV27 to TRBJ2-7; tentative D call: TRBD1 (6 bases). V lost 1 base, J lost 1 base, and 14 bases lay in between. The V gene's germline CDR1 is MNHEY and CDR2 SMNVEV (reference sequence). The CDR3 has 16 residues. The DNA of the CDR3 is TGTGCCAGCAGTTTATTAGGGGGAGCCCCTTCCTACGAGCAGTACTTC. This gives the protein CASSLLGGAPSYEQYF.

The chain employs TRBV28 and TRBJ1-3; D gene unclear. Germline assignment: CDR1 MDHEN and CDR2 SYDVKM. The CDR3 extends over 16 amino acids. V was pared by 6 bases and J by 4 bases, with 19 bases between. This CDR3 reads CASSPSTPKVGNTIYF. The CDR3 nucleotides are TGTGCCAGCAGCCCCTCGACACCTAAAGTGGGAAACACCATATATTTT.

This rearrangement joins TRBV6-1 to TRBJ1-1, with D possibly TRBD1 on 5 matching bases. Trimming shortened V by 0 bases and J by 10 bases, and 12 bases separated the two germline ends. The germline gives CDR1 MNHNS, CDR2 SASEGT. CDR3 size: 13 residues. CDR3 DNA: TGTGCCAGCAGTGAAGCTGGAGTAAGGGGAGCTTTCTTT. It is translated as CASSEAGVRGAFF.

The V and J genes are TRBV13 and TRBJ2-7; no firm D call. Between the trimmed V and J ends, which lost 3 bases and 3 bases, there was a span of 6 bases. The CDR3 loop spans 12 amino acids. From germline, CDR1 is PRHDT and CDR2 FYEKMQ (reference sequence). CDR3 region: CASSFDGYEQYF. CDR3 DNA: TGTGCCAGCAGCTTTGACGGCTACGAGCAGTACTTC.

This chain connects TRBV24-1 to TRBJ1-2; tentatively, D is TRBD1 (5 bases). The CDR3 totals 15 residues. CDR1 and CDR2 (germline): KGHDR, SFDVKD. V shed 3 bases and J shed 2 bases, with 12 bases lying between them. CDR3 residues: CATSDAPGRNYGYTF. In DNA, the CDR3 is TGTGCCACCAGTGATGCTCCGGGACGGAACTATGGCTACACCTTC.

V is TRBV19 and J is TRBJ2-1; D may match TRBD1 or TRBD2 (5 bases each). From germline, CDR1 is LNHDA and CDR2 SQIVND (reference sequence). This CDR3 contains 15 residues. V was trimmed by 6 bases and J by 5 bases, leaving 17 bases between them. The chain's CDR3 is CASRKWDEIHNEQFF. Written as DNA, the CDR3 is TGTGCCAGTAGAAAATGGGACGAGATCCACAATGAGCAGTTCTTC.

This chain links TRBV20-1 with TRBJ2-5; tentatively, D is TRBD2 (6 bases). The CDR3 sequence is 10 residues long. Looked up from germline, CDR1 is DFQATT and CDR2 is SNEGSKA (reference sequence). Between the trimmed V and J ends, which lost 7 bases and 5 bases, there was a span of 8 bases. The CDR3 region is CSVGGETQYF. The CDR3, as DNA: TGCAGTGTTGGGGGGGAGACCCAGTACTTC.

The CDR3 loop reads CASSEGPGREPLEAFF. The CDR3 coding sequence is TGTGCCAGCAGTGAGGGGCCAGGGAGGGAACCCCTTGAAGCTTTCTTT. The gene calls are TRBV2 and TRBJ1-1; tentatively, D is TRBD1 (5 bases). CDR1 and CDR2 (germline): SNHLY, FYNNEI. This CDR3 is built from 16 residues. Trimming shortened V by 3 bases and J by 7 bases, and 21 bases separated the two germline ends.

The CDR3 spells CASSFLALEQYF. The CDR3 DNA sequence: TGTGCCAGCAGTTTTCTCGCCCTCGAGCAGTACTTC. The chain carries TRBV6-6 and TRBJ2-7; D remains ambiguous. The CDR3 length is 12 residues. Trimming cost V 4 bases and J 6 bases, with 10 bases left between them. CDR1 and CDR2 from the germline V gene are MNHNY and SVGAGI (reference sequence).

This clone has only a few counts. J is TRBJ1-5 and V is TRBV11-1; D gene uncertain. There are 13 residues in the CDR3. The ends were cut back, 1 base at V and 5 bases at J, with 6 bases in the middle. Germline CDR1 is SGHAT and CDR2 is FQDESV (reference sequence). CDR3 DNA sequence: TGTGCCAGCAGCTTAGTCTCTGATCAGCCCCAGCATTTT. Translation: CASSLVSDQPQHF.

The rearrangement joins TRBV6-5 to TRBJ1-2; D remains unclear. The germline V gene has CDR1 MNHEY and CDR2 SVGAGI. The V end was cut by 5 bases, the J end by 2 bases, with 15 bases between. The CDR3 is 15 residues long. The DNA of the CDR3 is TGTGCCAGCAGTCAACATATTTCGGGAAACTATGGCTACACCTTC. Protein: CASSQHISGNYGYTF.

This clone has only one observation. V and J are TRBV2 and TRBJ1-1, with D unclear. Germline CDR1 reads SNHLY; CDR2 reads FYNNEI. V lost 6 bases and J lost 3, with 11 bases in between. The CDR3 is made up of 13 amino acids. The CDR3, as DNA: TGTGCCAGCAGCCTCCCCGGGCACACTGAAGCTTTCTTT. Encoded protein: CASSLPGHTEAFF.

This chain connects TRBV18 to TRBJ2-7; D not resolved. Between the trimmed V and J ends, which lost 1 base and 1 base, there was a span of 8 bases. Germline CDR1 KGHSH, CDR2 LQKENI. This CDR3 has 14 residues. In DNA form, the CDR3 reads TGTGCCAGCTCACCACGTTCCGAATCCTACGAGCAGTACTTC. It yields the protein CASSPRSESYEQYF.

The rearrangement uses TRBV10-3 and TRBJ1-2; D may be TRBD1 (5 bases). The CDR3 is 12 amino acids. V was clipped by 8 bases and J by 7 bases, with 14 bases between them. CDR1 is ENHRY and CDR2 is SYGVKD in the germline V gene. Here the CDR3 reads CAIGFGGGGYTF. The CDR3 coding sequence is TGTGCCATCGGCTTCGGGGGAGGTGGCTACACCTTC.

CDR3: CASSTYNEQFF. CDR3 sequence (DNA): TGTGCCAGCAGCACTTACAATGAGCAGTTCTTC. This chain joins TRBV28 and TRBJ2-1; D is undetermined. The CDR3 spans 11 residues. Germline loops: CDR1 MDHEN, CDR2 SYDVKM. V lost 6 bases to trimming and J lost 4 bases, with 4 bases between them.

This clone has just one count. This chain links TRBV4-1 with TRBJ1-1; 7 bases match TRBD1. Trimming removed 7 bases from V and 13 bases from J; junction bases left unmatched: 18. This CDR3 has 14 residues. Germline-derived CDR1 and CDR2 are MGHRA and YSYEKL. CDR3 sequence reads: CASTPRQGPSGVFF. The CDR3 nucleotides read TGCGCCAGCACCCCAAGACAGGGCCCCTCTGGAGTTTTCTTT.

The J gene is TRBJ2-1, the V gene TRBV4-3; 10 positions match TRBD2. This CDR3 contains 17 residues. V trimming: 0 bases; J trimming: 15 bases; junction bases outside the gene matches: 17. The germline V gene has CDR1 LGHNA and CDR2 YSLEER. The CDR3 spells CASSQEGSSGGVGVPFF. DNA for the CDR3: TGCGCCAGCAGCCAAGAAGGGTCTAGCGGGGGAGTTGGGGTGCCGTTCTTC.

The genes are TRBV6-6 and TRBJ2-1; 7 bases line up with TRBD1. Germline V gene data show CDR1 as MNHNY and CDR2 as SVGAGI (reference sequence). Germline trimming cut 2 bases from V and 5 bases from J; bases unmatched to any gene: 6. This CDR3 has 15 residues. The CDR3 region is CASSYTTGNNNEQFF. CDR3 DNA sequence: TGTGCCAGCAGTTACACGACAGGGAATAACAATGAGCAGTTCTTC.

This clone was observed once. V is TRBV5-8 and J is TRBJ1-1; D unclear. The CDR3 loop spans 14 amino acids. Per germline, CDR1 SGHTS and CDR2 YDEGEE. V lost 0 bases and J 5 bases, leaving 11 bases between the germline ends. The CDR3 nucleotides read TGTGCCAGCAGCTTGGACAAGTTTCCGACTGAAGCTTTCTTT. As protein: CASSLDKFPTEAFF.

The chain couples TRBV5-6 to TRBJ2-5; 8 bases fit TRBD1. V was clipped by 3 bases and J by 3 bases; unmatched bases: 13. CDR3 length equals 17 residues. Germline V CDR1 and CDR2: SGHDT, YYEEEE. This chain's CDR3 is CASSSNPLETGEETQYF. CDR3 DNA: TGTGCCAGCAGCTCCAATCCTCTAGAGACAGGGGAAGAGACCCAGTACTTC.

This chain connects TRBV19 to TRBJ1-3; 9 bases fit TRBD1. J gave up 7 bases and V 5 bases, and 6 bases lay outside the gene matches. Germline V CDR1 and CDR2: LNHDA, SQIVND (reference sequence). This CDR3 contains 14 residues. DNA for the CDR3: TGTGCCAGTAGTGCGGGACAGGGTCTGAACACCATATATTTT. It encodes CASSAGQGLNTIYF.

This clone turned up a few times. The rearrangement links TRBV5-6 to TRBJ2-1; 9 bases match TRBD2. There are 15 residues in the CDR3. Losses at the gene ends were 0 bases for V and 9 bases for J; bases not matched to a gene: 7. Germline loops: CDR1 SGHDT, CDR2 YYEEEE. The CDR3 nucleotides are TGTGCCAGCAGCTTGGGGACTAGCGAGGGCAGTGAGCAGTTCTTC. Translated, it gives CASSLGTSEGSEQFF. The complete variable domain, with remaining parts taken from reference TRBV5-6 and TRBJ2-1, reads DAGVTQSPTHLIKTRGQQVTLRCSPKSGHDTVSWYQQALGQGPQFIFQYYEEEERQRGNFPDRFSGHQFPNYSSELNVNALLLGDSALYLCASSLGTSEGSEQFFGPGTRLTVL.

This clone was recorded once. The DNA for the CDR3 is TGCAGCGTTGAGGGGGGGGCTAGCGTCTACAATGAGCAGTTCTTC. It is translated as CSVEGGASVYNEQFF. V usage is TRBV29-1 and J usage is TRBJ2-1, with a possible D match to TRBD2 (7 bases). The V gene lost 3 bases and the J gene lost 3 bases, with 15 bases spanning the gap. The CDR3 loop spans 15 amino acids. Germline V CDR1 and CDR2: SQVTM, ANQGSEA.

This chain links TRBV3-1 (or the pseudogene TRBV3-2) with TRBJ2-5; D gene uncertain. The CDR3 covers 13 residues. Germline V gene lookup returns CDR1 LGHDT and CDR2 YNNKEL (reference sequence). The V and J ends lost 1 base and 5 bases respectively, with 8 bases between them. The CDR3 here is CASSQAPGETQYF. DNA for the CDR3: TGTGCCAGCAGCCAAGCCCCGGGCGAGACCCAGTACTTC.

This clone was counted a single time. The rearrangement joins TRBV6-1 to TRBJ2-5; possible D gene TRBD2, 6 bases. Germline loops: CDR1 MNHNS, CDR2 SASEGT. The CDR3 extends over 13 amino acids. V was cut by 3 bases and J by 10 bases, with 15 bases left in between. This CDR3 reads CASSEGGRGNQYF. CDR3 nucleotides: TGTGCCAGCAGTGAGGGGGGTCGGGGAAACCAGTACTTC.

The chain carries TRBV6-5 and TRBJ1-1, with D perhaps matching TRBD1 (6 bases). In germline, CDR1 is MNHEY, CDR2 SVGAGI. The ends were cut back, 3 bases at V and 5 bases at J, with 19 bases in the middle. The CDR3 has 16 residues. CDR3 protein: CASSYRGANLATEAFF. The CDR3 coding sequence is TGTGCCAGCAGTTATAGGGGGGCCAACCTGGCAACTGAAGCTTTCTTT.

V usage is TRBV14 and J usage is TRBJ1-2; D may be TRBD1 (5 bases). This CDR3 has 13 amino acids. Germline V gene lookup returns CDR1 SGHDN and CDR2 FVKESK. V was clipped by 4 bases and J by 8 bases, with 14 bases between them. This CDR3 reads CASSLPGGGGYTF. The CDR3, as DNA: TGTGCCAGCAGCCTGCCTGGGGGAGGCGGCTACACCTTC.

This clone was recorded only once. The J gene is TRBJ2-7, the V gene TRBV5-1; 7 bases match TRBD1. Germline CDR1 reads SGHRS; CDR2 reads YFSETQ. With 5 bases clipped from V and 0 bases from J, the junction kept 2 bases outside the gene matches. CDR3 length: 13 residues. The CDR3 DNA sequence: TGCGCCAGCAGGAGGGACAGCTCCTACGAGCAGTACTTC. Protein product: CASRRDSSYEQYF.

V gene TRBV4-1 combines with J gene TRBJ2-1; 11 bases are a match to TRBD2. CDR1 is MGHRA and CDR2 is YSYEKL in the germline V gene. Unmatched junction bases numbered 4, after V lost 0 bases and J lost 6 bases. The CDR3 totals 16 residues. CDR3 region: CASSQDWLAGGNEQFF. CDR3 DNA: TGCGCCAGCAGCCAAGATTGGCTAGCGGGAGGCAATGAGCAGTTCTTC.

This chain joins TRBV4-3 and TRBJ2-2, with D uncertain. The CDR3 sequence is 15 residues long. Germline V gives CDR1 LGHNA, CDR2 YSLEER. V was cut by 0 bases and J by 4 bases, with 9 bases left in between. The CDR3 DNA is TGCGCCAGCAGCCAAGATTTAACGGTCACCGGGGAGCTGTTTTTT. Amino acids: CASSQDLTVTGELFF.

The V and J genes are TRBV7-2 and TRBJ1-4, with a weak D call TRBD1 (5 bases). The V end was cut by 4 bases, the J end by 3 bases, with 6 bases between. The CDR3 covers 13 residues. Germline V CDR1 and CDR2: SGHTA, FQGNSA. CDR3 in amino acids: CASSWGANEKLFF. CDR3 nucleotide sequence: TGTGCCAGCAGCTGGGGGGCTAATGAAAAACTGTTTTTT. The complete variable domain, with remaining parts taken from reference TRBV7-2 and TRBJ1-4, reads GAGVSQSPSNKVTEKGKDVELRCDPISGHTALYWYRQSLGQGLEFLIYFQGNSAPDKSGLPSDRFSAERTGGSVSTLTIQRTQQEDSAVYLCASSWGANEKLFFGSGTQLSVL.